Listed below are T cell receptor beta chains from one sample, sequenced in a study of cytomegalovirus exposure and HLA in healthy donors. The protocol was immunoSEQ multiplex PCR, while the TCRdb copy is restricted to in-frame clones and leaves out a portion. The sample includes tens of thousands of clones, around three quarters of them seen just once. Sequenced: PBMCs. These TCRs come from a male donor in good health and CMV-seropositive. The CDR3 runs from the conserved cysteine through the conserved F or W. A D gene is named only where the DNA matches it firmly. Size tells how often a clone was seen (once, few, many) or the class of an expanded clone, and some rows leave it out.

d_call j_call clone_size cdr3_length v_call cdr3_aa cdr3_nt
. TRBJ1-5 . 13 TRBV29-1 CSVRENSNQPQHF TGCAGCGTTCGTGAGAATAGCAATCAGCCCCAGCATTTT
TRBD2 TRBJ2-1 . 15 TRBV5-1 CASSSQRESYNEQFF TGCGCCAGCAGCTCACAGCGGGAGTCCTACAATGAGCAGTTCTTC
TRBD1 TRBJ2-1 . 15 TRBV18 CASSKSGQGYNEQFF TGTGCCAGCTCGAAGTCGGGACAGGGGTACAATGAGCAGTTCTTC
TRBD1 TRBJ2-7 . 12 TRBV27 CASWDRAYEQYF TGTGCCAGCTGGGACAGGGCCTACGAGCAGTACTTC
. TRBJ1-2 . 13 TRBV6-5 CASSKQGNDGYTF TGTGCCAGCAGCAAACAGGGTAATGATGGCTACACCTTC
. TRBJ2-7 . 14 TRBV7-3 CASSLSRDSYEQYF TGTGCCAGCAGCTTGTCCAGGGACTCCTACGAGCAGTACTTC
. TRBJ1-3 . 17 TRBV5-6 CASSLGFRSTSGNTIYF TGTGCCAGCAGCTTGGGATTCAGGTCCACCTCTGGAAACACCATATATTTT
. TRBJ2-4 . 14 TRBV18 CASSPDITKNIQYF TGTGCCAGCTCGCCCGACATTACCAAAAACATTCAGTACTTC
. TRBJ1-1 . 13 TRBV4-3 CASSRGQSTEAFF TGCGCCAGCAGCCGAGGACAGAGCACTGAAGCTTTCTTT
. TRBJ1-3 . 17 TRBV11-2 CASSLDLDRRGGNTIYF TGTGCCAGCAGCTTAGATCTAGACCGAAGGGGTGGAAACACCATATATTTT
. TRBJ2-7 . 12 TRBV10-1 CASSEAAGVMYF TGCGCCAGCAGTGAGGCGGCAGGGGTTATGTACTTC
TRBD2 TRBJ2-1 . 15 TRBV9 CASSGLAGGPNEQFF TGTGCCAGCAGCGGTTTAGCGGGAGGGCCCAATGAGCAGTTCTTC
TRBD1 TRBJ2-7 few 14 TRBV7-8 CASSLGGIGQERHF TGTGCCAGCAGCTTAGGGGGAATCGGACAGGAGAGGCACTTC
TRBD1 TRBJ2-5 . 15 TRBV27 CASSLRDRGGETQYF TGTGCCAGCAGCCTCCGGGACAGGGGAGGAGAGACCCAGTACTTC
TRBD1 TRBJ1-2 . 15 TRBV29-1 CSVEPRDRGRGGYTF TGCAGCGTCGAACCCCGGGACAGGGGACGAGGGGGCTACACCTTC
TRBD1 TRBJ2-7 . 14 TRBV7-9 CASSLSDRAYEQYF TGTGCCAGCAGCCTCTCGGACAGGGCCTACGAGCAGTACTTC
. TRBJ1-1 . 14 TRBV12-5 CASGLSQGLTEAFF TGTGCTAGTGGCTTGTCACAGGGTTTGACTGAAGCTTTCTTT
TRBD1 TRBJ2-7 . 15 TRBV10-3 CAITEGQGGTYEQYF TGTGCCATCACCGAGGGACAGGGGGGCACCTACGAGCAGTACTTC
. TRBJ1-2 . 14 TRBV19 CASSYDRINYGYTF TGTGCCAGTAGCTATGACAGGATTAACTATGGCTACACCTTC
. TRBJ2-5 . 14 TRBV6-5 CASSYPRVGETQYF TGTGCCAGCAGTTACCCCCGGGTCGGAGAGACCCAGTACTTC
TRBD1 TRBJ2-1 . 16 TRBV27 CASSSRQGGSYNEQFF TGTGCCAGCAGTTCAAGACAGGGTGGGTCCTACAATGAGCAGTTCTTC
TRBD1 TRBJ2-2 . 15 TRBV9 CASSAGQVNTGELFF TGTGCCAGCAGCGCGGGACAGGTGAACACCGGGGAGCTGTTTTTT
TRBD2 TRBJ2-7 . 13 TRBV29-1 CSAGTSGNYEQYF TGCAGCGCCGGGACTAGCGGAAACTACGAGCAGTACTTC
TRBD1 TRBJ1-1 . 13 TRBV6-1 CASSDGARGKAFF TGTGCCAGCAGTGATGGGGCCAGGGGGAAGGCTTTCTTT
TRBD1 TRBJ1-1 . 15 TRBV6-1 CASTRTGGLSAEAFF TGTGCCAGCACCAGGACAGGGGGGCTTTCGGCTGAAGCTTTCTTT
. TRBJ2-5 . 12 TRBV28 CASTRPGGEQYF TGTGCCAGCACCCGCCCCGGGGGTGAGCAGTACTTC
. TRBJ1-1 . 14 TRBV18 CASSLRQDGTEAFF TGTGCCAGCTCACTCCGACAGGACGGCACTGAAGCTTTCTTT
TRBD2 TRBJ2-3 . 15 TRBV7-9 CASSPGLAATDTQYF TGTGCCAGCAGCCCGGGACTAGCGGCCACAGATACGCAGTATTTT
TRBD1 TRBJ2-7 . 15 TRBV6-6 CASNQPGQGIYEQYF TGTGCCAGCAACCAACCGGGACAGGGCATCTACGAGCAGTACTTC
TRBD1 TRBJ1-5 . 14 TRBV6-1 CASRPGQGSQPQHF TGTGCCAGCAGACCCGGACAGGGAAGCCAGCCCCAGCATTTT
TRBD1 TRBJ2-3 . 16 TRBV5-1 CASSLRAGGFTDTQYF TGCGCCAGCAGCTTACGGGCAGGGGGTTTCACAGATACGCAGTATTTT
TRBD1 TRBJ2-5 . 17 TRBV9 CASSVATPGRGQETQYF TGTGCCAGCAGCGTAGCTACCCCAGGCAGGGGGCAAGAGACCCAGTACTTC
. TRBJ2-2 . 15 TRBV11-3 CASSLGGYRTGELFF TGTGCCAGCAGCTTAGGAGGGTACCGCACCGGGGAGCTGTTTTTT
. TRBJ1-2 . 12 TRBV6-1 CASRRGDFGYTF TGTGCCAGCCGCCGGGGAGACTTTGGCTACACCTTC
TRBD1 TRBJ2-2 . 16 TRBV19 CASSTLGQGAAGELFF TGTGCCAGTAGTACCCTCGGACAGGGGGCCGCCGGGGAGCTGTTTTTT